The present entry profiles one TCR beta chain with its context. The antigen is undetermined. The data derive from a study of OX40 agonist ivuxolimab in advanced cancers. Study background: Participants could have had prior anti-PD-1, anti-PD-L1 or anti-CTLA-4 therapy, and approximately 37% had some. General study findings and limits: On average, CD8+ T cells showed a greater number of expanded clones than CD4+. Circulating CD4+ and CD8+ T cells showed clonal expansion by week 6 at 0.1 to 3.0 mg/kg.

The method was immunoSEQ multiplex PCR; TCRdb's version includes in-frame clones alone and lacks a portion of them. In the table there are 35,000 to 45,000 clones, 75% to 90% of which are singletons. There are 13 residues in the CDR3. The V gene lost 7 bases and the J gene lost 4 bases, with 13 bases spanning the gap. Germline assignment: CDR1 MNHEY and CDR2 SVGAGI. This TCR derives from an adult with an advanced solid tumor such as melanoma, head and neck, liver or kidney cancer. Material: CD4+ or CD8+ T cells sorted from blood, obtained in a trial of the OX40 agonist ivuxolimab. The chain has TRBV6-5 and TRBJ1-2, with unresolved D. The CDR3 nucleotides are TGTGCCAGCACCTCCCTAGGAGTCTATGGCTACACCTTC. Translated, it gives CASTSLGVYGYTF.